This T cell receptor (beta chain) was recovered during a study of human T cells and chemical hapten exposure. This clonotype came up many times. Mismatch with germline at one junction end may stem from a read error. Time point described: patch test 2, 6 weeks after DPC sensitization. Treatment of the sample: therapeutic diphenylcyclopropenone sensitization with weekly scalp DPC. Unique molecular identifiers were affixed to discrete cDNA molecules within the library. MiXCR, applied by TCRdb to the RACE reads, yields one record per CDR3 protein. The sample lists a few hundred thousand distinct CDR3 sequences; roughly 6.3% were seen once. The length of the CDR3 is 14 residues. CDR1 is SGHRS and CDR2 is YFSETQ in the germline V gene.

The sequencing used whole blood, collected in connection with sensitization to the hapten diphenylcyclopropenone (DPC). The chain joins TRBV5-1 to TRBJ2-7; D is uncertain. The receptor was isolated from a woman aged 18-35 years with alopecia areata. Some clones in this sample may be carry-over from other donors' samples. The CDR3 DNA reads TGTGCCAGCAGCTTGGGCCCTAGCTCCTACGAGCAGTACTTC. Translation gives CASSLGPSSYEQYF.